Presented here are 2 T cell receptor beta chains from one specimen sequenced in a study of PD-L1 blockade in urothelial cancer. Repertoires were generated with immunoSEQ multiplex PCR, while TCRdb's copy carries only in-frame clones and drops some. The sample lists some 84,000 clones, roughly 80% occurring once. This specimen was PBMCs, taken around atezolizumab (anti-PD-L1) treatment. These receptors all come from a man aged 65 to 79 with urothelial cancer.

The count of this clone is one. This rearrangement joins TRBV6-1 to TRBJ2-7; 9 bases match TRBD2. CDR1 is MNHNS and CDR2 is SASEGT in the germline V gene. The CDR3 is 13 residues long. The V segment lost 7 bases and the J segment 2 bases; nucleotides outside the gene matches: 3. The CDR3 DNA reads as TGTGCCAGCAATCTAGCGGGGACCTACGAGCAGTACTTC. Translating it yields CASNLAGTYEQYF.

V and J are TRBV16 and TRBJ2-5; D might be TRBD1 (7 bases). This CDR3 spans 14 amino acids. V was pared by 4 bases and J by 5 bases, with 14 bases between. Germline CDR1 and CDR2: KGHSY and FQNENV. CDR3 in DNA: TGTGCCAGCAGCCCCACCGCAGGGGGGGAGACCCAGTACTTC. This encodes CASSPTAGGETQYF. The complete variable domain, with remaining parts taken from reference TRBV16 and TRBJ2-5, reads GEEVAQTPKHLVRGEGQKAKLYCAPIKGHSYVFWYQQVLKNEFKFLISFQNENVFDETGMPKERFSAKCLPNSPCSLEIQATKLEDSAVYFCASSPTAGGETQYFGPGTRLLVL.